This TCR beta chain originates from a study of T-cell memory formation after mild COVID-19 (dated by TCRdb to the early 2020s). Study-level background: TCR sequence clusters from the two donors were found to be largely donor specific. Longitudinal TCRalpha and TCRbeta repertoire sequencing tracked T-cell clones expanding and contracting after mild COVID-19 in two donors. The cohort comprised two young, previously healthy adult volunteers, one female and one male.

Ficoll-Paque density gradient centrifugation was the method used to isolate PBMCs. The full study reports these points: The study covered only a couple of mild cases, and larger cohorts including severe cases with pre-infection samples were considered necessary. From day 15 to 85, contracting clones showed balanced CD4/CD8 phenotypes, whereas a second wave of clones that expanded from day 15 to 37 leaned towards CD4+. Contracting CD4+ clones were found mainly in CM and EM memory subsets, while CD8+ clones were enriched in EMRA. Some responding clones were detected in pre-infection memory, which suggested that pre-existing cross-reactive memory T cells had joined the SARS-CoV-2 response. SARS-CoV-2 specificity of the second-wave clones peaking on day 37 was not confirmed.

TCRdb records Illumina NovaSeq 6000 as the sequencer. Using 5'RACE with constant-segment primers, TCRalpha and TCRbeta cDNA libraries were constructed, with sample barcodes and unique molecular identifiers added in the process. RNA was extracted from every sample with Trizol reagent. Library amplification was performed in two PCR steps, and a second sample barcode and Illumina TruSeq adapters were introduced in the second step. The libraries were sequenced on an Illumina NovaSeq using 2 x 150 bp paired-end reads. The original pipeline was this. Demultiplexing of reads and collapsing into UMI-guided consensus sequences were performed with migec v1.2.7. With mixcr v2.1.11, UMI consensuses were aligned to TRA and TRB V and J templates and assembled into clonotypes. Expanded or contracted clonotypes were those called significant by both edgeR and NoisET, with noise models trained on biological replicates. For edgeR calls, the thresholds were a false discovery rate-adjusted p below 0.01 and a log2 fold-change of 1. As an exploratory analysis of dynamics, max-normalized trajectories of the 1000 most abundant clonotypes were examined by PCA with hierarchical clustering. Separately sequenced CD4+ and CD8+ repertoires were used to assign the CD4 or CD8 phenotype of responding clones. TCRdb cleaned the public reads at Q25 with fastp, built clones with MiXCR and kept in-frame beta chains. Rows with a matching CDR3 protein are joined into one entry that keeps the most common DNA and genes. In this record, the V and J calls reflect TCRdb's handling and not the investigators' own analysis. Counted in this sample were about 200,000 distinct CDR3 sequences; approximately 20% of them appeared once. The top ten hold approximately 2.4% of the sample.

Between the V and J ends, shortened by 2 bases and 5 bases respectively, the junction contains 15 bases. Via the germline V gene (reference sequence), CDR1 is MNHNY and CDR2 SVGAGI. From cysteine to phenylalanine, the CDR3 is 15 amino acids long. Solely the CDR3 DNA is kept, with 45 bases framed from the first base. On this clonotype itself: The antigen it recognizes is unknown. No per-base quality is available; no much larger clone lies one base away.

The V and J genes are TRBV6-6 and TRBJ1-1; a weak D assignment points to TRBD1 (6 bases agree). The source of this sequence is an adult woman who had mild COVID-19 (a few samples of this study predate the infection). The sample titles of this study are shuffled in the database, so cell type and time point are left out; the donor was told from shared clones. Specimen: PBMCs or a T cell subset sorted from them (not recorded which). The DNA is TGTGCCAGCAGTTACATTGAGGGGGGAGGGACTGAAGCTTTCTTT. It specifies CASSYIEGGGTEAFF.